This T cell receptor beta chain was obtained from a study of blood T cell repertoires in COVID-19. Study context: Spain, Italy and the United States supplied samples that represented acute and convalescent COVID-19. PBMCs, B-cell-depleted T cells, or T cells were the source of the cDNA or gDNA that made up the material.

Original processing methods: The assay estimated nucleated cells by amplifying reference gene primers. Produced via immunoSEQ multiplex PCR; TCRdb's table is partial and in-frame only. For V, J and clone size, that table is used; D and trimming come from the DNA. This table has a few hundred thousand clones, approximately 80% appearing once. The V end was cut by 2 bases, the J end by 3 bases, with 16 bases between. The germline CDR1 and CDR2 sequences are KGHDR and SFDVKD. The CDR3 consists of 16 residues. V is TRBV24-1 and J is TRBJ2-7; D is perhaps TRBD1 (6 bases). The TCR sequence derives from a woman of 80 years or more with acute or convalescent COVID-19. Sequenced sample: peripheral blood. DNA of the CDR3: TGTGCCACCAGTGATTCGACCGGGACAAGGATCTACGAGCAGTACTTC. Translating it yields CATSDSTGTRIYEQYF.